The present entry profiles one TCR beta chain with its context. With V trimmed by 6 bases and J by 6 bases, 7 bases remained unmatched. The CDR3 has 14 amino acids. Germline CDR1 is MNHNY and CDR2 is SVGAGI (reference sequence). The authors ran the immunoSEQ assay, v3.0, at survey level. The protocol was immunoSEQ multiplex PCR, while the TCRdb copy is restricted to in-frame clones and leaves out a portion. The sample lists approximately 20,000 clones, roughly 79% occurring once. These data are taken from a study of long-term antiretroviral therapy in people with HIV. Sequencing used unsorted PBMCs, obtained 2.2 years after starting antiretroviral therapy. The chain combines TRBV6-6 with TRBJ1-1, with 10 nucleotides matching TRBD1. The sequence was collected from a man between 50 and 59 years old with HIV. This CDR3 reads CASSNRDRGPEAFF. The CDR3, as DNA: TGTGCCAGCAGCAACCGGGACAGGGGTCCTGAAGCTTTCTTT.